A selection of T cell receptor beta chains follows, all from one sample in a study of blood T cell repertoires in COVID-19. Only in-frame clones appear in the TCRdb table, and some are missing; sequencing was by immunoSEQ multiplex PCR. This table has over 70,000 clones, around 82% appearing once. The sample taken for sequencing was peripheral blood. The source of these receptors is a human donor in a cohort sampled during active COVID-19. Both conserved end residues are part of each CDR3. The D gene is left open where the match is weak. Clone size appears in some rows only: once, few, many, or a class for an expanded clone.

D	size	J	V	DNA	CDR3
TRBD1	.	TRBJ2-7	TRBV24-1	TGTGCCACCAGTGATGCGACAGGGGCCTACGAGCAGTACTTC	CATSDATGAYEQYF
.	.	TRBJ1-1	TRBV13	TGTGCCAGCACCCGCGGAGGGGATAACACTGAAGCTTTCTTT	CASTRGGDNTEAFF
TRBD1	.	TRBJ2-3	TRBV4-2	TGTGCCAGCCGGGGACAGGGGTCAGATACGCAGTATTTT	CASRGQGSDTQYF
.	.	TRBJ2-6	TRBV19	TGTGCCAGTAGTATTTCCCAGGGGTTGTCTGGGGCCAACGTCCTGACTTTC	CASSISQGLSGANVLTF
.	once	TRBJ1-6	TRBV7-9	TGTGCCAGCGGAACAGGGAATTCACCCCTCCACTTT	CASGTGNSPLHF
TRBD1	.	TRBJ2-2	TRBV18	TGTGCCAGCTCACTTAACAGGGGAAACACCGGGGAGCTGTTTTTT	CASSLNRGNTGELFF
.	.	TRBJ1-1	TRBV28	TGTGCCAGCAGTGAGTATAACACTGAAGCTTTCTTT	CASSEYNTEAFF
TRBD1	.	TRBJ1-2	TRBV9	TGTGCCAGCAGCCCGGGACAGGGAGAATATGGCTACACCTTC	CASSPGQGEYGYTF
.	.	TRBJ2-3	TRBV27	TGTGCCAGCAGTTTGAGGGGCGACAGGACAGATACGCAGTATTTT	CASSLRGDRTDTQYF
TRBD1	.	TRBJ1-2	TRBV9	TGTGCCAGCAGCGTAGGGACAGGCGGCTACACCTTC	CASSVGTGGYTF
.	.	TRBJ2-7	TRBV3-1/TRBV3-2	TGTGCCAGCAGCCAAAATCTAGTCGAGCAGTACTTC	CASSQNLVEQYF
TRBD1	.	TRBJ2-5	TRBV6-2/TRBV6-3	TGTGCCAGCAGTTACTCAGCCGATGCATCCTGGGACAGGGGTCAAGAGACCCAGTACTTC	CASSYSADASWDRGQETQYF
TRBD2	.	TRBJ2-1	TRBV3-1/TRBV3-2	TGTGCCAGCAGCCAAACCCCGGGACTATCCTACAATGAGCAGTTCTTC	CASSQTPGLSYNEQFF
.	.	TRBJ2-7	TRBV7-5	TGTGTCAGAAGCTTAGGGGACAACTCCTACGAGCAGTACTTC	CVRSLGDNSYEQYF
TRBD1	.	TRBJ2-2	TRBV2	TGTGCCAGCAGTTGGGACAGGGCCACCGGGGAGCTGTTTTTT	CASSWDRATGELFF
.	.	TRBJ1-1	TRBV6-5	TGTGCCAGCAGTAATACTGGCACTGAAGCTTTCTTT	CASSNTGTEAFF
TRBD2	.	TRBJ2-5	TRBV4-3	TGCGCCAGCAGCCAAGAACTAGCGGGGCGGGAGACCCAGTACTTC	CASSQELAGRETQYF
.	.	TRBJ2-2	TRBV4-1	TGCGCCAGCAGCCAATTGGGGGGGCCCAAAAGCGGGGAGCTGTTTTTT	CASSQLGGPKSGELFF
.	.	TRBJ1-2	TRBV19	TGTGCCAGTAGTATATCCTCCGGTGGCTACACCTTC	CASSISSGGYTF
.	.	TRBJ1-1	TRBV6-6	TGTGCCAGCAGTTACTCGAAGGGGGTGGACACTGAAGCTTTCTTT	CASSYSKGVDTEAFF
TRBD1	medium-sized	TRBJ1-6	TRBV5-1	TGCGCCAGCAGCCCTCTTCCCTCGACAGGGGGGGACTCACCCCTCCACTTT	CASSPLPSTGGDSPLHF
.	few	TRBJ1-5	TRBV10-1	TGCGCCCTTGACACCCCCGACAGATATTATCAGCCCCAGCATTTT	CALDTPDRYYQPQHF
.	.	TRBJ1-6	TRBV12-3/TRBV12-4	TGTGCCAGCAGTTTTAACAGCGGCTCACCCCTCCACTTT	CASSFNSGSPLHF
TRBD1	.	TRBJ1-5	TRBV6-5	TGTGCCAGCGACCGGGACAGGGGACAGCCCCAGCATTTT	CASDRDRGQPQHF
.	.	TRBJ2-6	TRBV11-2	TGTGCCAGCAGCGGGGGACCAACAGGGTTCGGCACCAACGTCCTGACTTTC	CASSGGPTGFGTNVLTF
.	.	TRBJ2-2	TRBV10-3	TGTGCCATCAGTGAGTCGAAACTCTCGGCCGGGGAGCTGTTTTTT	CAISESKLSAGELFF
TRBD2	.	TRBJ2-3	TRBV5-4	TGTGCCAGCAGCTTGGGAGCGGGGACCACAGATACGCAGTATTTT	CASSLGAGTTDTQYF
.	few	TRBJ2-3	TRBV7-2	TGTGCCAGCACCATTTCCGGGGGTGCACAGATACGCTCATATTTT	CASTISGGAQIRSYF
.	.	TRBJ2-5	TRBV6-4	TGTGCCAGCAGGGGGTCCTGCGACAGACAAGAGACCCAGTACTTC	CASRGSCDRQETQYF
TRBD1	.	TRBJ1-6	TRBV3-1/TRBV3-2	TGTGCCAGCACCAAGGGACAGGGGAAGGGATCACCCCTCCACTTT	CASTKGQGKGSPLHF
TRBD2	.	TRBJ2-5	TRBV5-6	TGTGCCAGCAGCCGGGAGGTGTCTAGCGGGAGGAGAGAGACCCAGTACTTC	CASSREVSSGRRETQYF
.	.	TRBJ1-4	TRBV10-3	TGTGCCATCAGTGAAGGGGCCCCAAATGAAAAACTGTTTTTT	CAISEGAPNEKLFF
TRBD1	.	TRBJ1-1	TRBV2	TGTGCCAGCAGGGACAGGGGATGGAGAACTGAAGCTTTCTTT	CASRDRGWRTEAFF
TRBD1	.	TRBJ2-2	TRBV7-9	TGTGCCAGCGACAGGGATCACACCGGGGAGCTGTTTTTT	CASDRDHTGELFF
TRBD2	.	TRBJ2-1	TRBV7-2	TGTGCCAGCAGCTATCGGCTAGCGGGCACCAATGAGCAGTTCTTC	CASSYRLAGTNEQFF
.	few	TRBJ1-3	TRBV4-2	TGTGCCAGCAGCCAAGATTTTCGGGGGTTGGACACCATATATTTT	CASSQDFRGLDTIYF
.	.	TRBJ2-2	TRBV6-5	TGTGCCACCAAAAAGCGGAACACCGGGGAGCTGTTTTTT	CATKKRNTGELFF
.	.	TRBJ2-2	TRBV6-1	TGTGCCAGCAGTGAAGGGCTGGCGAACACCGGGGAGCTGTTTTTT	CASSEGLANTGELFF
.	once	TRBJ2-5	TRBV12-2	TGTGCAAGTCGCTCCCAGCGAGGGGGAGCAGAGACCCAGTACTTC	CASRSQRGGAETQYF
.	.	TRBJ2-7	TRBV15	TGTGCCACCAGCGCAAAACCAGGGGTCTACGAGCAGTACTTC	CATSAKPGVYEQYF
TRBD1	once	TRBJ1-1	TRBV9	TGTGCCAGCAGCGCCGTAGGGACAGGGCACACTGAAGCTTTCTTT	CASSAVGTGHTEAFF
TRBD1	many	TRBJ1-2	TRBV6-5	TGTGCCAGCAGGAAAACAGGGGGCATTGACTATGGCTACACCTTC	CASRKTGGIDYGYTF
TRBD1	.	TRBJ1-2	TRBV10-3	TGTGCCATCAGTTCGGACAGGAGGCTAAGTGGCTACACCTTC	CAISSDRRLSGYTF
TRBD1	.	TRBJ1-5	TRBV28	TGTGCCAGCTGGGACAGGGCTTATCAGCCCCAGCATTTT	CASWDRAYQPQHF
.	.	TRBJ1-3	TRBV11-3	TGTGCCAGCAGCTTAGGAGGCTCTGGAAACACCATATATTTT	CASSLGGSGNTIYF
.	.	TRBJ2-3	TRBV5-6	TGTGCCAGCAGCTGGGGGGTTCGGAGCACAGATACGCAGTATTTT	CASSWGVRSTDTQYF
.	.	TRBJ1-4	TRBV3-1/TRBV3-2	TGTGCCAGCAGCCAAGTCAGGGAAAAACTGTTTTTT	CASSQVREKLFF
TRBD1	.	TRBJ2-3	TRBV7-9	TGTGCCAGCAGCCCCAGGGACAGTAGCACAGATACGCAGTATTTT	CASSPRDSSTDTQYF
.	.	TRBJ2-6	TRBV5-6	TGTGCCAGCAGCTTGAGGTGGGAGTCTGGGGCCAACGTCCTGACTTTC	CASSLRWESGANVLTF
.	.	TRBJ1-5	TRBV6-6	TGTGCCAGCAGTTACTCTTCCGGTAATCAGCCCCAGCATTTT	CASSYSSGNQPQHF
.	.	TRBJ1-2	TRBV5-4	TGTGCCAGCGGCTCCTCCAGGACAGCGACCCAGTACACCTTC	CASGSSRTATQYTF
.	few	TRBJ1-4	TRBV5-4	TGTGCCAGCAGCTCTGGCAGAACTAATGAAAAACTGTTTTTT	CASSSGRTNEKLFF
TRBD1	.	TRBJ2-5	TRBV18	TGTGCCAGCTCACAGGACAGGGTCTTTACCCAGTACTTC	CASSQDRVFTQYF